Listed below are T cell receptor beta chains from one sample, sequenced in a study of blood T cell repertoires in COVID-19. Clones were sequenced by immunoSEQ multiplex PCR, and TCRdb holds only the in-frame ones, with some missing. The sample comprises 130,000 or so clones, about 74% of which are singletons, and approximately 8% rests with the top ten. Sequences were obtained from peripheral blood. These receptors originate from a human donor in a cohort sampled during active COVID-19. CDR3s leave out the opening cysteine and the closing phenylalanine or tryptophan.

cdr3_length	v_call	j_call	cdr3_aa
15	TRBV9	TRBJ2-7	ASSIGQGDPFEYEQY
11	TRBV30	TRBJ2-5	AWSTGQSSTQY
12	TRBV19	TRBJ2-7	ASSATVSAYEQY
10	TRBV6-5	TRBJ2-7	ASRGGGYEQY
11	TRBV2	TRBJ1-2	ASLRPGPYGYT
12	TRBV2	TRBJ2-7	ASRGLAGGYEQY
13	TRBV27	TRBJ2-7	ASSKYSGSVYEQY
14	TRBV28	TRBJ2-7	ASSPPGQGTAYEQY
13	TRBV7-8	TRBJ1-5	ASSTRTGGEQPQH
12	TRBV19	TRBJ1-6	ASSEGGRNSPLH
13	TRBV7-7	TRBJ2-7	ASSLGQGTSYEQY
16	TRBV14	TRBJ1-1	ASSQVRAGRGLNTEAF
10	TRBV29-1	TRBJ2-7	SVGTGPYEQY
12	TRBV7-9	TRBJ2-7	ASSPLDRGYEQY
12	TRBV5-1	TRBJ2-7	ASSLRGQDYEQY
11	TRBV5-4	TRBJ1-2	ASSLQGDYGYT
11	TRBV14	TRBJ2-3	ASSQYGTDTQY
13	TRBV4-2	TRBJ1-3	ASSQDWGVENTIY
12	TRBV10-1	TRBJ2-7	ASSRDFSSYEQY
10	TRBV10-3	TRBJ1-2	AIRDRDYGYT
13	TRBV2	TRBJ1-1	ASSEPGQGNTEAF
11	TRBV7-9	TRBJ2-7	ASSAGQTYEQY
9	TRBV2	TRBJ2-7	ASSERNEQY
14	TRBV10-3	TRBJ2-6	AIREGHNSGANVLT
13	TRBV4-1	TRBJ2-5	ASSSGTGFAETQY
13	TRBV5-1	TRBJ1-4	ASSLDFSDNEKLF
13	TRBV28	TRBJ1-1	ASGPRGATNTEAF
13	TRBV4-1	TRBJ1-6	ASSQQRSFNSPLH
11	TRBV6-6	TRBJ1-5	ASLGQLNQPQH
10	TRBV5-1	TRBJ1-2	ASREGTDGYT
15	TRBV7-8	TRBJ2-3	ASSLGGTGSGWDTQY
14	TRBV27	TRBJ2-7	ASSTLGQDRPLEQY
12	TRBV18	TRBJ2-1	ASSLAGVYNEQF
12	TRBV5-1	TRBJ1-2	ASSFYGQVNGYT